This TCR beta chain comes out of a study of T cell clonotyping in hematopoietic cell transplantation. Study-wide results and caveats: Few recipient clonotypes overlapped donors; over 95% were de novo at given depth. Pathologically expanded recipient clonotypes increased progressively from day 30 to day 180 as diversity fell.

V was clipped by 5 bases and J by 2 bases, with 12 bases between them. Germline V gene lookup returns CDR1 SGHAT and CDR2 FQNNGV. The CDR3 totals 15 residues. Generated by immunoSEQ multiplex PCR, the TCRdb table keeps only in-frame clones and is missing some. The sample carries approximately 70,000 clones, 94% recorded once. As concerns this clone: Its antigen is still unknown.

The sequencing sample was made of peripheral blood mononuclear cells. The TCR was taken from a man aged 45-65 years in good health. Some clones in this sample may be carry-over from other donors' samples. This chain uses TRBV11-2 with TRBJ1-4; D possibly corresponds to TRBD1 (6 bases). CDR3 protein: CASSLGGRTNEKLFF. CDR3 DNA sequence: TGTGCCAGCAGCCTGGGGGGGCGGACTAATGAAAAACTGTTTTTT.